This passage covers 24 T cell receptor beta chains from one sample sequenced in a study of blood T cell repertoires in COVID-19. TCRdb's copy holds only in-frame clones and misses some; the assay was immunoSEQ multiplex PCR. The sample consists of some 96,000 clones, more than 65% of them appearing once. The sample was peripheral blood. Receptors were obtained from a woman aged 70 to 79 with acute or convalescent COVID-19.

The chain has TRBV5-8 and TRBJ2-1, with 7 positions matching TRBD1. Germline trimming cut 1 base from V and 6 bases from J; bases unmatched to any gene: 10. The germline gives CDR1 SGHTS, CDR2 YDEGEE. The CDR3 totals 16 residues. The CDR3 nucleotides are TGTGCCAGCAGCTTGTGGTCGACAGGGAAGGGCAATGAGCAGTTCTTC. Its protein product is CASSLWSTGKGNEQFF.

CDR3 nucleotides: TGCGCCAGCAGACAGGGGAACACTGAAGCTTTCTTT. Residues: CASRQGNTEAFF. The chain combines TRBV5-1 with TRBJ1-1; a weak D match, TRBD1 (6 bases). The CDR3 is 12 amino acids. Deletions cut 5 bases from V and 1 base from J, with 6 bases between. Germline V lookup: CDR1 SGHRS, CDR2 YFSETQ.

The chain combines TRBV3-1 (or the pseudogene TRBV3-2) with TRBJ1-1, with TRBD1 as a possible D gene (5 bases). Per germline, CDR1 LGHDT and CDR2 YNNKEL (reference sequence). The length of the CDR3 is 16 residues. V lost 1 base and J lost 4, with 16 bases in between. This CDR3 reads CASSQVEIRVGTEAFF. The DNA for the CDR3 is TGTGCCAGCAGCCAAGTAGAGATCAGGGTCGGCACTGAAGCTTTCTTT.

This clone was counted many times. The V and J genes are TRBV25-1 and TRBJ2-3; D is possibly TRBD1 (6 bases). The CDR3 is made up of 13 amino acids. V lost 5 bases and J lost 3, with 9 bases in between. Germline V gene sequence: CDR1 MGHDK, CDR2 SYGVNS. CDR3 residues: CASSSQGTDTQYF. In nucleotides, the CDR3 is TGTGCCAGCAGTAGCCAGGGGACAGATACGCAGTATTTT. Together with reference TRBV25-1 and TRBJ2-3, the CDR3 gives the full variable domain: EADIYQTPRYLVIGTGKKITLECSQTMGHDKMYWYQQDPGMELHLIHYSYGVNSTEKGDLSSESTVSRIRTEHFPLTLESARPSHTSQYLCASSSQGTDTQYFGPGTRLTVL.

This sequence joins TRBV5-1 and TRBJ1-4; a weak D match, TRBD1 (6 bases). V was clipped by 4 bases and J by 6 bases, with 16 bases between them. This CDR3 has 15 amino acids. Germline loops: CDR1 SGHRS, CDR2 YFSETQ. The CDR3 loop reads CASSRSAGVDEKLFF. The CDR3 DNA is TGCGCCAGCAGCCGGTCGGCAGGGGTAGATGAAAAACTGTTTTTT.

This clone was detected a few times. The rearrangement uses TRBV10-1 and TRBJ2-7; D unclear. The ends were cut back, 5 bases at V and 1 base at J, with 6 bases in the middle. There are 12 residues in the CDR3. Germline lookup yields CDR1 WNHNN and CDR2 SYGVQD (reference sequence). The CDR3 is CASSTSSYEQYF. CDR3 DNA sequence: TGCGCCAGCAGTACAAGTTCCTACGAGCAGTACTTC.

The rearrangement links TRBV19 to TRBJ1-4; D possibly corresponds to TRBD1 (6 bases). CDR1 LNHDA and CDR2 SQIVND come from the germline V gene (reference sequence). CDR3 length: 18 amino acids. Between the trimmed V and J ends, which lost 1 base and 8 bases, there was a span of 23 bases. The CDR3 reads CASSIVPDGRGGREKLFF. The CDR3 DNA reads TGTGCCAGTAGTATAGTGCCCGACGGCAGGGGCGGACGCGAAAAACTGTTTTTT.

This clone appeared a single time. The rearrangement links TRBV3-1 (or the pseudogene TRBV3-2) to TRBJ1-3; D not certain. This CDR3 contains 14 residues. V lost 4 bases to trimming and J lost 4 bases, with 11 bases between them. CDR1 and CDR2 from the germline V gene are LGHDT and YNNKEL (reference sequence). The CDR3 DNA reads TGTGCCAGCAGCCTCGGACTCGACGGAAACACCATATATTTT. As protein: CASSLGLDGNTIYF.

The chain is built from TRBV7-9 and TRBJ2-1; 9 bases are a match to TRBD2. The CDR3 has 18 residues. Germline lookup yields CDR1 SEHNR and CDR2 FQNEAQ (reference sequence). V shed 2 bases and J 5 bases; nucleotides not matched to a gene: 13. CDR3 sequence: CASSLKHRLAGLNNEQFF. CDR3 nucleotide sequence: TGTGCCAGCAGCTTAAAGCACCGGCTAGCGGGGCTGAACAATGAGCAGTTCTTC.

This sequence joins TRBV4-2 and TRBJ1-4, with 9 bases identical to TRBD1. In germline, CDR1 is LGHNA, CDR2 YNFKEQ. The CDR3 loop spans 18 amino acids. Trimming at V came to 9 bases and at J to 0 bases, leaving 14 bases not matched to a gene. CDR3 sequence: CASSEQGATPATNEKLFF. In DNA, the CDR3 is TGTGCCAGTAGCGAACAGGGGGCAACCCCCGCAACTAATGAAAAACTGTTTTTT.

The chain recombines TRBV28 with TRBJ1-4, with a tentative D call TRBD1 (6 bases). V lost 4 bases, J lost 7 bases, and 7 bases lay in between. There are 12 residues in the CDR3. The germline CDR1 and CDR2 sequences are MDHEN and SYDVKM. This CDR3 reads CASSWDTEKLFF. For the CDR3, the DNA is TGTGCCAGCAGTTGGGACACTGAAAAACTGTTTTTT.

This clone turned up a few times. The V call is TRBV5-1, the J call TRBJ1-1; TRBD1 matches at 12 bases. Germline V CDR1 and CDR2: SGHRS, YFSETQ. This CDR3 is built from 15 residues. The ends lost 4 bases at V and 3 bases at J; junction bases unmatched: 4. In DNA form, the CDR3 reads TGCGCCAGCAGCGCGGGACAGGGGGCCCACACTGAAGCTTTCTTT. Protein: CASSAGQGAHTEAFF.

The gene calls are TRBV30 and TRBJ1-6; possible D gene TRBD1, 5 bases. V was clipped by 1 base and J by 10 bases, with 17 bases between them. This CDR3 spans 15 amino acids. The V gene's germline CDR1 is GTSNPN and CDR2 SVGIG (reference sequence). The CDR3 sequence: CAWSGLLGEVSPLHF. The CDR3 DNA reads TGTGCCTGGAGTGGTCTCCTGGGGGAGGTATCACCCCTCCACTTT.

This chain uses TRBV19 with TRBJ1-4; no clear D. V was trimmed by 0 bases and J by 6 bases, leaving 17 bases between them. The length of the CDR3 is 17 residues. Germline loops: CDR1 LNHDA, CDR2 SQIVND (reference sequence). The CDR3 here is CASSIDRAGVFDEKLFF. The CDR3 DNA reads as TGTGCCAGTAGTATAGACCGCGCGGGAGTATTTGATGAAAAACTGTTTTTT.

The J gene is TRBJ2-3, the V gene TRBV6-5; unclear D gene. Between the trimmed V and J ends, which lost 6 bases and 0 bases, there was a span of 13 bases. The CDR3 consists of 15 residues. The germline V gene encodes CDR1 MNHEY and CDR2 SVGAGI. CDR3 nucleotide sequence: TGTGCCAGCAGCCGCGGCAGTTTTAGCACAGATACGCAGTATTTT. Protein: CASSRGSFSTDTQYF.

The chain couples TRBV7-2 to TRBJ2-3; possible D gene TRBD2, 6 bases. V was clipped by 5 bases and J by 5 bases, with 14 bases between them. Germline-derived CDR1 and CDR2 are SGHTA and FQGNSA. The CDR3 extends over 14 amino acids. The CDR3 protein is CASSPGWEEDTQYF. The DNA for the CDR3 is TGTGCCAGCAGCCCAGGGTGGGAGGAAGATACGCAGTATTTT. Based on the CDR3 plus reference TRBV7-2 and TRBJ2-3, the full variable domain is GAGVSQSPSNKVTEKGKDVELRCDPISGHTALYWYRQSLGQGLEFLIYFQGNSAPDKSGLPSDRFSAERTGGSVSTLTIQRTQQEDSAVYLCASSPGWEEDTQYFGPGTRLTVL.

This clone was seen a single time. The V gene is TRBV3-1 (or the pseudogene TRBV3-2), the J gene TRBJ2-1; D is perhaps TRBD1 (6 bases). The CDR3 consists of 13 residues. V was pared by 4 bases and J by 6 bases, with 10 bases between. Germline-derived CDR1 and CDR2 are LGHDT and YNNKEL (reference sequence). The chain's CDR3 is CASSRLGGNEQFF. DNA for the CDR3: TGTGCCAGCAGCCGCCTAGGGGGCAATGAGCAGTTCTTC.

This chain links TRBV5-4 with TRBJ1-1; 7 bases line up with TRBD1. Germline V CDR1 and CDR2: SGHNT, YYREEE (reference sequence). J gave up 6 bases and V 3 bases, and 2 bases lay outside the gene matches. This CDR3 has 12 amino acids. CDR3 DNA: TGTGCCAGCAGCTACGACAGGGCTGAAGCTTTCTTT. It specifies CASSYDRAEAFF.

CDR3 protein: CASSKDARGAIYEQYV. The CDR3 DNA reads as TGTGCCAGCAGCAAAGATGCTCGCGGGGCCATCTACGAGCAGTACGTC. The chain combines TRBV21-1 with TRBJ2-7; TRBD2, the table's D call, lacks a check against the DNA. TRBV21-1 represents a pseudogene. The CDR3 has 16 amino acids.

This clone was counted a single time. V and J are TRBV30 and TRBJ2-2; 9 positions agree with TRBD1. The V gene's germline CDR1 is GTSNPN and CDR2 SVGIG (reference sequence). The V and J ends lost 3 bases and 4 bases, in that order; junction bases with no gene match: 6. The CDR3 consists of 15 residues. CDR3 residues: CAWRRPGQGTGELFF. The CDR3, as DNA: TGTGCCTGGAGGAGACCGGGACAGGGCACCGGGGAGCTGTTTTTT.

The genes are TRBV19 and TRBJ2-2; tentatively, D is TRBD2 (5 bases). Germline V gene data show CDR1 as LNHDA and CDR2 as SQIVND (reference sequence). The CDR3 is 15 amino acids. V shed 5 bases and J shed 1 base, with 11 bases lying between them. The chain's CDR3 is CASSLQAGNTGELFF. The CDR3 coding sequence is TGTGCCAGTAGTTTGCAGGCGGGGAACACCGGGGAGCTGTTTTTT. Based on the CDR3 plus reference TRBV19 and TRBJ2-2, the full variable domain is DGGITQSPKYLFRKEGQNVTLSCEQNLNHDAMYWYRQDPGQGLRLIYYSQIVNDFQKGDIAEGYSVSREKKESFPLTVTSAQKNPTAFYLCASSLQAGNTGELFFGEGSRLTVL.

The V call is TRBV9, the J call TRBJ2-1; a possible D gene is TRBD1 (5 bases). The CDR3 length is 13 residues. CDR1 is SGDLS, CDR2 YYNGEE, per germline. V was shortened by 0 bases and J by 10 bases, with 11 bases between the two germline ends. The CDR3 loop is CASSVVEGAEQFF. Here the CDR3 DNA reads TGTGCCAGCAGCGTAGTAGAAGGGGCCGAGCAGTTCTTC.

The chain combines TRBV7-3 with TRBJ2-2, with D unresolved. The germline gives CDR1 SGHTA, CDR2 FQGTGA. This CDR3 is built from 17 residues. Trimming cost V 0 bases and J 0 bases, with 11 bases left between them. The CDR3 DNA reads TGTGCCAGCAGCTTAACCAGAACAGAAGCGAACACCGGGGAGCTGTTTTTT. It translates to CASSLTRTEANTGELFF.

The CDR3 region is CAWSVTGGNEKLFF. The CDR3 nucleotides are TGTGCCTGGAGTGTAACGGGGGGCAACGAAAAACTGTTTTTT. V and J are TRBV30 and TRBJ1-4; TRBD1 might be the D (6 bases). CDR1 GTSNPN and CDR2 SVGIG come from the germline V gene (reference sequence). This CDR3 is built from 14 residues. Trimming removed 0 bases from V and 8 bases from J, with 13 bases in between.